This TCR beta chain was recovered during a study of blood T cells in healthy people across ages. Broader study findings: Age brought a roughly linear fall in TCR beta diversity measured per million T cells. Any conclusive comparison of naive versus antigen-experienced cells was prevented by using unsorted PBMCs.

In its sample, this clonotype was seen a few times. The antigen remains undetermined. Then a second PCR, running roughly 7 to 12 cycles, was carried out with a sample-barcoded 5' primer and a J-beta primer mix. TCRdb processed the 5' RACE reads anew with MiXCR; each CDR3 protein has one entry. This sample carries about 680,000 distinct CDR3 sequences, approximately 49% of them seen once, and the ten largest clones take under 35%. V was cut by 4 bases and J by 1 base, with 20 bases left in between. Germline lookup yields CDR1 LGHNA and CDR2 YSLEER. This CDR3 spans 18 amino acids. This receptor was taken from a woman aged 60-75 years in good health. Input material: blood. The genes are TRBV4-3 and TRBJ2-1; D is perhaps TRBD2 (6 bases). The CDR3 DNA reads as TGCGCCAGCAGCCGCCGCATTATAGCGGCAACTTCCTACAATGAGCAGTTCTTC. Its translation: CASSRRIIAATSYNEQFF.